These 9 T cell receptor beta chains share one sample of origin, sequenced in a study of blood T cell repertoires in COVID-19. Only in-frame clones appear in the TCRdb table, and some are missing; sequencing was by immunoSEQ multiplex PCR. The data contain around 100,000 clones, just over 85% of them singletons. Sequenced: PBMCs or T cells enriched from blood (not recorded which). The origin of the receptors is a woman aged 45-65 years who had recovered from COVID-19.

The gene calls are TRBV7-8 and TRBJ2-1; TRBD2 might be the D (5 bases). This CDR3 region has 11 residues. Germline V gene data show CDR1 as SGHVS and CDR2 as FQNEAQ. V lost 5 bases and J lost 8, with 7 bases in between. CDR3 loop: CASSPSHEQFF. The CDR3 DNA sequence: TGTGCCAGCAGCCCTAGCCATGAGCAGTTCTTC.

In DNA, the CDR3 is TGTGCCAGCAGTTATGCAGGAAAGAACACTGAAGCTTTCTTT. Protein: CASSYAGKNTEAFF. The chain recombines TRBV6-5 with TRBJ1-1, with D unclear. This CDR3 has 14 residues. Germline CDR1 is MNHEY and CDR2 is SVGAGI. Trimming stripped 3 bases from V and 1 base from J, with 9 bases between.

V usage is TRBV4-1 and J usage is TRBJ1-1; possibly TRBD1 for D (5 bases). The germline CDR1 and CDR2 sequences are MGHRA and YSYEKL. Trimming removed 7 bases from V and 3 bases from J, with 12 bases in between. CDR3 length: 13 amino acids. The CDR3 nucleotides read TGCGCCAGCATTGCTCAGGGCTACACTGAAGCTTTCTTT. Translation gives CASIAQGYTEAFF.

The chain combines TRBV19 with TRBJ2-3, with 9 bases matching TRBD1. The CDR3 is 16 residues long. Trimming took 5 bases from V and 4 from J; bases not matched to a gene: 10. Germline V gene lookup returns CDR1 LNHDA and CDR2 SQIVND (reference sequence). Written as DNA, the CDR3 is TGTGCCAGTAGTCCCGGGACAGGGTTTGGCCCAGATACGCAGTATTTT. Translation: CASSPGTGFGPDTQYF.

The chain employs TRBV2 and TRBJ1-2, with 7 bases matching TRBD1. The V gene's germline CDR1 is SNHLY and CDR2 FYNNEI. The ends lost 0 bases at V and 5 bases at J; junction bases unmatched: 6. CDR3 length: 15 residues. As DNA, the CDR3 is TGTGCCAGCAGTGAAGCGACAGGGACTCCTTATGGCTACACCTTC. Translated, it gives CASSEATGTPYGYTF.

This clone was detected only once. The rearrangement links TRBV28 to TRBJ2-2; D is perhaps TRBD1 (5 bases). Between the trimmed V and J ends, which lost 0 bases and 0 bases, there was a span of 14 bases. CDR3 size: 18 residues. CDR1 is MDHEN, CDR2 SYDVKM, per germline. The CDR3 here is CASSLWGNEGANTGELFF. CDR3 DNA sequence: TGTGCCAGCAGTTTATGGGGGAACGAAGGGGCGAACACCGGGGAGCTGTTTTTT. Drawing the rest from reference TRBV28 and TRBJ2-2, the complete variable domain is DVKVTQSSRYLVKRTGEKVFLECVQDMDHENMFWYRQDPGLGLRLIYFSYDVKMKEKGDIPEGYSVSREKKERFSLILESASTNQTSMYLCASSLWGNEGANTGELFFGEGSRLTVL.

CDR3 sequence reads: CASSLGGDTQYF. DNA for the CDR3: TGTGCCAGCAGCCTCGGGGGGGATACGCAGTATTTT. The gene calls are TRBV3-1 (or the pseudogene TRBV3-2) and TRBJ2-3, with 7 nucleotides matching TRBD2. This CDR3 has 12 residues. The trim removed 4 bases at V and 6 bases at J, leaving 1 base unmatched. The germline CDR1 and CDR2 sequences are LGHDT and YNNKEL (reference sequence).

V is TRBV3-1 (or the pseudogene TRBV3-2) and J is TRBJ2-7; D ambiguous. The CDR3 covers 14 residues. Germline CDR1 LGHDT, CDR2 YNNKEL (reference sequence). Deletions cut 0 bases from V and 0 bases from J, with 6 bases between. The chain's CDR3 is CASSQDTSSYEQYF. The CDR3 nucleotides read TGTGCCAGCAGCCAAGATACAAGCTCCTACGAGCAGTACTTC.

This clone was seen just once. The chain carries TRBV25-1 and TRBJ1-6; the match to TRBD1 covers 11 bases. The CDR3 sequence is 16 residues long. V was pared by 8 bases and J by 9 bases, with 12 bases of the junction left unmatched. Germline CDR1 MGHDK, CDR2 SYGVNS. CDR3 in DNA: TGTGCCAGCGGGGGGGACAGGGGGACGGCGGGTTCACCCCTCCACTTT. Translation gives CASGGDRGTAGSPLHF. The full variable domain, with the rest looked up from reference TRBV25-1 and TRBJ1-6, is EADIYQTPRYLVIGTGKKITLECSQTMGHDKMYWYQQDPGMELHLIHYSYGVNSTEKGDLSSESTVSRIRTEHFPLTLESARPSHTSQYLCASGGDRGTAGSPLHFGNGTRLTVT.